This is a list of T cell receptor beta chains from one sample in a study of cytomegalovirus exposure and HLA in healthy donors. Clones were read by immunoSEQ multiplex PCR, and TCRdb kept only the in-frame ones, dropping some. Of 130,000 or so clones listed, around three quarters are singletons. The sequenced sample was PBMCs. The receptors stem from a male donor in good health and CMV-seropositive. Each CDR3 is given with its conserved first and last residue. The D gene is left open where the match is weak. The size entry is marked missing in some rows and otherwise reads once, few, many or a size class.

clone_size j_call v_call d_call cdr3_nt cdr3_aa
- TRBJ1-4 TRBV2 - TGTGCCAGCAGTGACGCGGAAGAAAAACTGTTTTTT CASSDAEEKLFF
- TRBJ2-7 TRBV15 - TGTGCCACCAGCAGAGATAGGGTGGCGGGACGTTACGAGCAGTACTTC CATSRDRVAGRYEQYF
- TRBJ2-7 TRBV5-4 - TGTGCCAGCAGCTCGACCCAGGGGTTCTCCTACGAGCAGTACTTC CASSSTQGFSYEQYF
- TRBJ1-2 TRBV5-4 - TGTGCCAGCAGCCCAATACAGGGTTTAGGTGGCTACACCTTC CASSPIQGLGGYTF
- TRBJ1-1 TRBV10-3 TRBD1 TGTGCCATCAGTGGTGACAGGGAAGCGAACACTGAAGCTTTCTTT CAISGDREANTEAFF
- TRBJ2-3 TRBV9 TRBD1 TGTGCCAGCAGCGTAGAAATCGCGGAACAGGGGGCAACAGATACGCAGTATTTT CASSVEIAEQGATDTQYF
few TRBJ1-5 TRBV19 TRBD1 TGTGCCAGTAGTATACCGGGACAGGATAATCAGCCCCAGCATTTT CASSIPGQDNQPQHF
- TRBJ1-3 TRBV4-1 TRBD1 TGCGCCAGCAGCCAAGGGCTACCGGGACAGGCCTTTAGCTCTGGAAACACCATATATTTT CASSQGLPGQAFSSGNTIYF
- TRBJ2-1 TRBV29-1 TRBD2 TGCAGCGTTGAAGGGGGGGGACATGAGCAGTTCTTC CSVEGGGHEQFF
- TRBJ1-2 TRBV4-1 - TGCGCCAGCAGCCAAGATGGATCAGGGCCTACCCTCGCTGGCTACACCTTC CASSQDGSGPTLAGYTF
- TRBJ2-6 TRBV6-5 - TGTGCCAGCAGTCTTCTTCGCTCTGGGGCCAACGGCCTGACTTTC CASSLLRSGANGLTF
- TRBJ2-1 TRBV15 TRBD2 TGTGCCACCAGCAGAGCTCTAGCGGGAGACAATGAGCAGTTCTTC CATSRALAGDNEQFF
- TRBJ2-3 TRBV5-1 TRBD2 TGCGCCAGCAGCCCCCGGGGGGAATCAGATACGCAGTATTTT CASSPRGESDTQYF
few TRBJ2-2 TRBV7-9 TRBD1 TGTGCCAGCATCTCGTTAGACAGGGGCGGGACCGGGGAGCTGTTTTTT CASISLDRGGTGELFF
- TRBJ1-4 TRBV5-1 - TGCGCCAGCAGCTTGGTTCCAGGGGCTAATGAAAAACTGTTTTTT CASSLVPGANEKLFF
- TRBJ2-3 TRBV9 - TGTGCCAGCAGCCCTTTGGCTAGCACAGATACGCAGTATTTT CASSPLASTDTQYF
once TRBJ2-7 TRBV2 - TGTGCCAGCAGTGCTGAGACACCCCCCCTGACAGAGCAGTACTTC CASSAETPPLTEQYF
few TRBJ2-6 TRBV6-4 TRBD1 TGTGCCAGCGGGGGGACAGGGGAGGATGGGGCCAACGGCCTGACTTTC CASGGTGEDGANGLTF
- TRBJ1-5 TRBV4-1 TRBD1 TGCGCCAGCAGCCGAGACAGGGGGCCCTCCGGTAGCAATCAGCCCCAGCATTTT CASSRDRGPSGSNQPQHF
- TRBJ2-1 TRBV7-2 - TGTGCCAGCAGCCCATACAATGAGCAGTTCTTC CASSPYNEQFF
- TRBJ1-1 TRBV2 - TGTGCCAGCACCGGCAGGGCGCGTTGGGACACTGAAGCTTTCTTT CASTGRARWDTEAFF
- TRBJ2-3 TRBV7-3 TRBD2 TGTGCCAGCAGCTCCGGACTAGCTGACGAACAGCGGGATACGCAGTATTTT CASSSGLADEQRDTQYF
- TRBJ2-1 TRBV7-2 TRBD2 TGTGCCAGCAGCTTACAGCGGGAGTGGGGTGAGCAGTTCTTC CASSLQREWGEQFF
- TRBJ2-7 TRBV18 TRBD1 TGTGCCAGCTCTCCCTCACCCTTACAGGGGGCTTTCGACGAGCAGTACTTC CASSPSPLQGAFDEQYF
- TRBJ2-7 TRBV28 - TGTGCCAGCATGAGGTCCGGGGCCTACGAGCAGTACTTC CASMRSGAYEQYF
- TRBJ2-5 TRBV5-4 - TGTGCCAGCAGCCCAAGGACGGACTCGTGGGAGACCCAGTACTTC CASSPRTDSWETQYF
- TRBJ1-1 TRBV25-1 TRBD1 TGTGCCAGCAGTGATAAGGACAGGGGGCATACGAACACTGAAGCTTTCTTT CASSDKDRGHTNTEAFF